These T cell receptor beta chains were read from a single sample in a study of blood T cell repertoires in COVID-19. The table came from immunoSEQ multiplex PCR; TCRdb's copy has only in-frame clones and leaves some out. The data show more than 400,000 clones, around 91% seen once. Sample: PBMCs or T cells enriched from blood (not recorded which). The receptors derive from a man aged 18 to 35 who had recovered from COVID-19. The CDR3 runs from the conserved cysteine through the conserved F or W. D genes are given only for firm matches. Rows may omit the clone size; those that give it use once, few, many or a size class.

d_call: TRBD1
j_call: TRBJ1-6
clone_size: .
v_call: TRBV5-5
cdr3_nt: TGTGCCAGCAGCTGGGGACAGGGGAATTCACCCCTCCACTTT
cdr3_aa: CASSWGQGNSPLHF

d_call: .
j_call: TRBJ1-2
clone_size: .
v_call: TRBV6-5
cdr3_nt: TGTGCCAGCAGGAACCCAGGACAGTTCTATGGCTACACCTTC
cdr3_aa: CASRNPGQFYGYTF

d_call: TRBD1
j_call: TRBJ1-2
clone_size: .
v_call: TRBV10-3
cdr3_nt: TGTGCCATCAGTGAGACGACAGGGGGAGCCTATGGCTACACCTTC
cdr3_aa: CAISETTGGAYGYTF

d_call: TRBD2
j_call: TRBJ2-3
clone_size: .
v_call: TRBV5-4
cdr3_nt: TGTGCCAGCAAGGGACTAGCGGGGAACACAGATACGCAGTATTTT
cdr3_aa: CASKGLAGNTDTQYF

d_call: .
j_call: TRBJ2-2
clone_size: .
v_call: TRBV5-5
cdr3_nt: TGTGCCAGCAGCAAATTCCCAGGGGACGGGGAGCTGTTTTTT
cdr3_aa: CASSKFPGDGELFF

d_call: .
j_call: TRBJ1-6
clone_size: .
v_call: TRBV3-1/TRBV3-2
cdr3_nt: TGTGCCAGCAGCCAAGGGTACAGCAACGCAGGACCCCTCCACTTT
cdr3_aa: CASSQGYSNAGPLHF

d_call: .
j_call: TRBJ1-4
clone_size: .
v_call: TRBV19
cdr3_nt: TGTGCCAGTAGTGACGGGGGGCTTGGTCGGGAAAAACTGTTTTTT
cdr3_aa: CASSDGGLGREKLFF

d_call: .
j_call: TRBJ1-2
clone_size: .
v_call: TRBV7-9
cdr3_nt: TGTGCCAGCAGCTTGTGGGGGGTTAAGCGACAGCCAAACTATGGCTACACCTTC
cdr3_aa: CASSLWGVKRQPNYGYTF

d_call: TRBD2
j_call: TRBJ2-1
clone_size: .
v_call: TRBV9
cdr3_nt: TGTGCCAGCAGCGTATCATCCCAAGCGGGGGGGCCCACAGAGCAGTTCTTC
cdr3_aa: CASSVSSQAGGPTEQFF

d_call: .
j_call: TRBJ2-3
clone_size: .
v_call: TRBV6-1
cdr3_nt: TGTGCCAGCAGTGACCATCGGGACTTCACAGATACGCAGTATTTT
cdr3_aa: CASSDHRDFTDTQYF

d_call: TRBD2
j_call: TRBJ2-5
clone_size: once
v_call: TRBV3-1/TRBV3-2
cdr3_nt: TGTGCCAGCAGCCAAGCCCCAGCGGGGATTATAAGAACTAGAGAGACCCAGTACTTC
cdr3_aa: CASSQAPAGIIRTRETQYF

d_call: .
j_call: TRBJ2-2
clone_size: .
v_call: TRBV9
cdr3_nt: TGTGCCAGCAGCGTAGTCAGCGGGGAGCTGTTTTTT
cdr3_aa: CASSVVSGELFF

d_call: TRBD1
j_call: TRBJ1-2
clone_size: .
v_call: TRBV3-1/TRBV3-2
cdr3_nt: TGTGCCAGCAGCCAAGCCAAGGGGGCGGTCTATGGCTACACCTTC
cdr3_aa: CASSQAKGAVYGYTF

d_call: .
j_call: TRBJ1-6
clone_size: .
v_call: TRBV6-6
cdr3_nt: TGTGCCAGCACACAGACAGAAGAGAATTCACCCCTCCACTTT
cdr3_aa: CASTQTEENSPLHF

d_call: TRBD1
j_call: TRBJ2-7
clone_size: .
v_call: TRBV4-1
cdr3_nt: TGCGCCAGCAGCCAAACAGAGGGACAGGGATACGAGCAGTACTTC
cdr3_aa: CASSQTEGQGYEQYF

d_call: .
j_call: TRBJ2-1
clone_size: .
v_call: TRBV10-1
cdr3_nt: TGCGCCAGCAGTGGACTAAAAAACAATGAGCAGTTCTTC
cdr3_aa: CASSGLKNNEQFF

d_call: .
j_call: TRBJ1-5
clone_size: .
v_call: TRBV21-1
cdr3_nt: TGTGCCAGCCCCCAGGAGGGGGCGCGGGGCAATCAGCCCCAGCATTTT
cdr3_aa: CASPQEGARGNQPQHF

d_call: TRBD1
j_call: TRBJ1-6
clone_size: .
v_call: TRBV27
cdr3_nt: TGTGCCAGCAGTCACGGACAGGGTAACAATTCACCCCTCCACTTT
cdr3_aa: CASSHGQGNNSPLHF

d_call: TRBD1
j_call: TRBJ2-7
clone_size: .
v_call: TRBV3-1/TRBV3-2
cdr3_nt: TGTGCCAGCAGCCAGAGGGACAGGGGGCCCGAGCAGTACTTC
cdr3_aa: CASSQRDRGPEQYF

d_call: TRBD2
j_call: TRBJ2-7
clone_size: .
v_call: TRBV5-1
cdr3_nt: TGCGCCAGCAGCTTGTCTGCGGGAGAGACCTACGAGCAGTACTTC
cdr3_aa: CASSLSAGETYEQYF

d_call: .
j_call: TRBJ2-1
clone_size: .
v_call: TRBV4-1
cdr3_nt: TGCGCCAGCAGCCAATGGTTCGTGAGCTCCTACAATGAGCAGTTCTTC
cdr3_aa: CASSQWFVSSYNEQFF

d_call: .
j_call: TRBJ1-1
clone_size: .
v_call: TRBV7-9
cdr3_nt: TGTGCCAGCAGCCCACAGATAATGAACACTGAAGCTTTCTTT
cdr3_aa: CASSPQIMNTEAFF

d_call: .
j_call: TRBJ1-5
clone_size: .
v_call: TRBV7-9
cdr3_nt: TGTGCCAGCAGCCCCTTAAAAGGGGATCAGCCCCAGCATTTT
cdr3_aa: CASSPLKGDQPQHF

d_call: .
j_call: TRBJ1-5
clone_size: .
v_call: TRBV2
cdr3_nt: TGTGCCAGCAGTGTGACTAATCAGCCCCAGCATTTT
cdr3_aa: CASSVTNQPQHF

d_call: .
j_call: TRBJ1-4
clone_size: .
v_call: TRBV5-1
cdr3_nt: TGCGCCAGCAGCTTGGCCGCGACAGACTCAGCAACTAATGAAAAACTGTTTTTT
cdr3_aa: CASSLAATDSATNEKLFF

d_call: .
j_call: TRBJ2-1
clone_size: .
v_call: TRBV14
cdr3_nt: TGTGCCAGCAGCCCCGGAAGGGGCAATGAGCAGTTCTTC
cdr3_aa: CASSPGRGNEQFF

d_call: TRBD2
j_call: TRBJ2-1
clone_size: few
v_call: TRBV4-1
cdr3_nt: TGCGCCAGCAGCCAAGGAAGCGGGGAGGTGGATGAGCAGTTCTTC
cdr3_aa: CASSQGSGEVDEQFF

d_call: TRBD1
j_call: TRBJ1-5
clone_size: .
v_call: TRBV24-1
cdr3_nt: TGTGCCACCAGTGGCACAGGGGGCGGCCAGCCCCAGCATTTT
cdr3_aa: CATSGTGGGQPQHF

d_call: TRBD2
j_call: TRBJ2-7
clone_size: .
v_call: TRBV15
cdr3_nt: TGTGCCACCAGCAGAGAAGGCCGGGGGGACCTCGTGGGTGGGGAGCAGTACTTC
cdr3_aa: CATSREGRGDLVGGEQYF

d_call: TRBD1
j_call: TRBJ1-1
clone_size: .
v_call: TRBV28
cdr3_nt: TGTGCCAGCAGTTGGGACAGCTCGAACACTGAAGCTTTCTTT
cdr3_aa: CASSWDSSNTEAFF

d_call: .
j_call: TRBJ1-2
clone_size: once
v_call: TRBV20-1
cdr3_nt: TGCAGTGCTAGTCTATCCCGTGGCTACACCTTC
cdr3_aa: CSASLSRGYTF

d_call: .
j_call: TRBJ2-3
clone_size: .
v_call: TRBV12-3/TRBV12-4
cdr3_nt: TGTGCCAGCAGTTTGGGCTCAACAGATACGCAGTATTTT
cdr3_aa: CASSLGSTDTQYF

d_call: TRBD2
j_call: TRBJ2-1
clone_size: .
v_call: TRBV7-3
cdr3_nt: TGTGCCAGCAGCTTAGCGGGAGACTACAATGAGCAGTTCTTC
cdr3_aa: CASSLAGDYNEQFF

d_call: .
j_call: TRBJ2-7
clone_size: once
v_call: TRBV12-3/TRBV12-4
cdr3_nt: TGTGCCAGCAAGACGGACACTAGCATATCAAAGTACTTC
cdr3_aa: CASKTDTSISKYF